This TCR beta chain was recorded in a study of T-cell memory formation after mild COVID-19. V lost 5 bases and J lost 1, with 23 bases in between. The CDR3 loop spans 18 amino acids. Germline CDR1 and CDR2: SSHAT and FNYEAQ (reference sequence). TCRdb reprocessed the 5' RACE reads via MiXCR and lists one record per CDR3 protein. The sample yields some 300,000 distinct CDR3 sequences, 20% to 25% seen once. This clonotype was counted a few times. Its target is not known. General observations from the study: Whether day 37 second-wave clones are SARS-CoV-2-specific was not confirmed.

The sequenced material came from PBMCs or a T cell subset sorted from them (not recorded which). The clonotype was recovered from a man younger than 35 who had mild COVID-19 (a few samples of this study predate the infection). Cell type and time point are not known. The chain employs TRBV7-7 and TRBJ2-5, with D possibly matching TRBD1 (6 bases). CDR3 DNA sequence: TGTGCCAGCAGCCAGGGGATCCCCACAGGGCTAATCCAAGAGACCCAGTACTTC. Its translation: CASSQGIPTGLIQETQYF.